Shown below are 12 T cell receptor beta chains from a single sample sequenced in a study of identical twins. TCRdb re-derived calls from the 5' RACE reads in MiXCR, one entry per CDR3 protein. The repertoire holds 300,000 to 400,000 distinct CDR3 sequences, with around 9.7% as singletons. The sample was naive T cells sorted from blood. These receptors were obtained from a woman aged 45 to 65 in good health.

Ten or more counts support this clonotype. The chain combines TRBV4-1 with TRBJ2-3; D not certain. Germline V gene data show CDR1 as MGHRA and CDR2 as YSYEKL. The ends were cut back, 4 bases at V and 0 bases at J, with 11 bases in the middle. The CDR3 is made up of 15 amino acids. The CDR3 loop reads CASSLSFSSTDTQYF. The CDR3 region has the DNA TGCGCCAGCAGCCTAAGTTTCTCTAGCACAGATACGCAGTATTTT.

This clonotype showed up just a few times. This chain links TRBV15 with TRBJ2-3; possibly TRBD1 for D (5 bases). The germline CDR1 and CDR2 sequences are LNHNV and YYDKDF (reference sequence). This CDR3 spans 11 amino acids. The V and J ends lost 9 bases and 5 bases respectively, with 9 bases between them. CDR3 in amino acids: CATAGLDTQYF. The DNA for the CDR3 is TGTGCCACTGCAGGGCTAGATACGCAGTATTTT.

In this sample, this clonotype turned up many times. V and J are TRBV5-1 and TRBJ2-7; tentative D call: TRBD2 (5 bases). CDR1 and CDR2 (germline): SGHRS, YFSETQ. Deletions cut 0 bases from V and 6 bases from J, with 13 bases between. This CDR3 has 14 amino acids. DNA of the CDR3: TGCGCCAGCAGCTTGGAGGCGGGCTTAACCGAGCAGTACGTC. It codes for CASSLEAGLTEQYV.

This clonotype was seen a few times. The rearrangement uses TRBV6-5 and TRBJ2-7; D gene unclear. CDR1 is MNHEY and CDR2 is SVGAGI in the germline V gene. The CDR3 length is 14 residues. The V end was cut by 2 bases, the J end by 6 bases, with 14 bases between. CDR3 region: CASSYGPGKGEQYF. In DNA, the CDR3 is TGTGCCAGCAGTTACGGGCCAGGTAAAGGCGAGCAGTACTTC.

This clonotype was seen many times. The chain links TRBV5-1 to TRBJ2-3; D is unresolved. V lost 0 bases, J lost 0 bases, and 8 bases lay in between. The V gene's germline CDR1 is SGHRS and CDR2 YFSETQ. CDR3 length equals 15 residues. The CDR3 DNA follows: TGCGCCAGCAGCTTGGGGGCGCCGAGCACAGATACGCAGTATTTT. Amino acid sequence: CASSLGAPSTDTQYF.

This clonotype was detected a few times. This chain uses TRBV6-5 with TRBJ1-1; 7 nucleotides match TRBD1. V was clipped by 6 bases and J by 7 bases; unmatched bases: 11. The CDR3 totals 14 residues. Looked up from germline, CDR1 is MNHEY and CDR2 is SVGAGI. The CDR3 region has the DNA TGTGCCAGCAGAACACCGACAGGGATTGATGAAGCTTTCTTT. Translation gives CASRTPTGIDEAFF.

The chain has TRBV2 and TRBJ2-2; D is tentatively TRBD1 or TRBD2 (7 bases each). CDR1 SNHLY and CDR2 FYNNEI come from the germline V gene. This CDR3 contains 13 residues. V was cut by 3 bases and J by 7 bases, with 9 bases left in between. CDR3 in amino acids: CASSDRGGGELFF. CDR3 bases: TGTGCCAGCAGTGACAGGGGGGGCGGGGAGCTGTTTTTT.

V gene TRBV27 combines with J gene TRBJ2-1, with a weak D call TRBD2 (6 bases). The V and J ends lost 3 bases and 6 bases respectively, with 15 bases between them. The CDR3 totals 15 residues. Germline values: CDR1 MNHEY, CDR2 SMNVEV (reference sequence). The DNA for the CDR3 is TGTGCCAGCAGTTTTGCCCCCGGCGGGACCAATGAGCAGTTCTTC. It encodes CASSFAPGGTNEQFF.

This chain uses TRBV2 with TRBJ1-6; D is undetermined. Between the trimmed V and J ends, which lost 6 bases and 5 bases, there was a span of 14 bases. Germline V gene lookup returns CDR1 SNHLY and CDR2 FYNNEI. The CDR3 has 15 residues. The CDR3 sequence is CASSDNVLNNSPLHF. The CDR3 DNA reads TGTGCCAGCAGCGATAATGTCCTAAATAATTCACCCCTCCACTTT.

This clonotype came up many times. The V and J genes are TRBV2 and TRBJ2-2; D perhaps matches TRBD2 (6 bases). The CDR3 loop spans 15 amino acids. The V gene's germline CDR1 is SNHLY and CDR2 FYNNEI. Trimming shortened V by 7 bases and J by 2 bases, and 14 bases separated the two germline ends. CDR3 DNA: TGTGCCAGCAAGGAGACGGGAGTTAACACCGGGGAGCTGTTTTTT. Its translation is CASKETGVNTGELFF.

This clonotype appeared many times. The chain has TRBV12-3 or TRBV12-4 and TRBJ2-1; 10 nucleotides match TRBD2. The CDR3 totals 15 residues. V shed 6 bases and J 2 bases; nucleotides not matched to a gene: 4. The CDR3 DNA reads TGTGCCAGCAGGAGGACTAGCGGAGCCTACAATGAGCAGTTCTTC. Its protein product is CASRRTSGAYNEQFF.

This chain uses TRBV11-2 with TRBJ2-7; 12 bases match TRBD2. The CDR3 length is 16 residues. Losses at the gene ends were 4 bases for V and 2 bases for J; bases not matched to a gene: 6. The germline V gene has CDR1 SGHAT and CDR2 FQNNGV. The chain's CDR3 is CASSYSSSGRAYEQYV. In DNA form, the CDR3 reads TGTGCCAGCAGCTACAGCTCTAGCGGGAGGGCCTACGAGCAGTACGTC.